This TCR beta chain was recovered during a study of metastatic and nonmetastatic thyroid tumors. TCRdb ran MiXCR on the PCR reads. The table records about 92,000 clones, under 15% of them present only once. V gave up 7 bases and J gave up 2 bases, with 18 bases separating them. Germline CDR1 reads SNHLY; CDR2 reads FYNNEI. The CDR3 loop spans 15 amino acids. Each patient went into thyroid surgery without having received any treatment. The sample holds many counts of this clone. The clonotype was recovered from a female donor with papillary thyroid cancer or a benign thyroid nodule (not recorded which). Some clones in this sample may be carry-over from other donors' samples. Specimen: blood. The rearrangement links TRBV2 to TRBJ2-7, with D possibly called TRBD1 or TRBD2 (5 bases each). The CDR3: CASTADTTRPYEQYF. DNA for the CDR3: TGTGCCAGCACCGCGGACACTACTAGACCCTACGAGCAGTACTTC.